Each of the 5 T cell receptor beta chains below was sequenced from the same sample in a study of control samples from healthy donors and cancer patients. Repertoires were generated with immunoSEQ multiplex PCR, while TCRdb's copy carries only in-frame clones and drops some. This table has roughly 88,000 clones, approximately 91% appearing once. Material: blood. The receptors were sampled from a woman under 40 in good health.

The V and J genes are TRBV30 and TRBJ1-1, with 8 bases aligning to TRBD1. The length of the CDR3 is 15 residues. The junction had 4 bases not matched to a gene; V was cut back by 0 bases and J by 1 base. Germline loops: CDR1 GTSNPN, CDR2 SVGIG (reference sequence). The CDR3 loop reads CAWSVATGENTEAFF. CDR3 DNA sequence: TGTGCCTGGAGTGTGGCGACAGGGGAGAACACTGAAGCTTTCTTT.

The V call is TRBV6-5, the J call TRBJ1-2; TRBD1 aligns across 10 bases. Per the germline V gene, CDR1 is MNHEY and CDR2 is SVGAGI. The junction had 4 bases not matched to a gene; V was cut back by 9 bases and J by 3 bases. CDR3 length: 13 amino acids. The CDR3, as DNA: TGTGCCAGTGACAGGGGGCATGACTATGGCTACACCTTC. Translating gives CASDRGHDYGYTF.

This clone showed up just once. The CDR3 sequence: CASSAVSDEQYF. The CDR3 DNA is TGTGCCAGCTCAGCCGTAAGCGACGAGCAGTACTTC. V and J are TRBV18 and TRBJ2-7, with no clear D. V was pared by 5 bases and J by 5 bases, with 10 bases between. Germline assignment: CDR1 KGHSH and CDR2 LQKENI. The CDR3 is 12 residues long. Using reference TRBV18 and TRBJ2-7 for the parts outside the CDR3, the full variable domain is NAGVMQNPRHLVRRRGQEARLRCSPMKGHSHVYWYRQLPEEGLKFMVYLQKENIIDESGMPKERFSAEFPKEGPSILRIQQVVRGDSAAYFCASSAVSDEQYFGPGTRLTVT.

This chain uses TRBV3-1 (or the pseudogene TRBV3-2) with TRBJ2-1; 8 nucleotides agree with TRBD2. V was clipped by 4 bases and J by 3 bases; unmatched bases: 5. Germline lookup yields CDR1 LGHDT and CDR2 YNNKEL (reference sequence). The CDR3 extends over 15 amino acids. The CDR3 region has the DNA TGTGCCAGCAGCCTCTCAAGCGGGAGCTACAATGAGCAGTTCTTC. Encoded protein: CASSLSSGSYNEQFF.

The chain has TRBV6-5 and TRBJ1-1, with D possibly TRBD1 on 5 matching bases. Trimming pared 5 bases from V and 2 bases from J, leaving 15 bases between. The CDR3 extends over 15 amino acids. Germline-derived CDR1 and CDR2 are MNHEY and SVGAGI. DNA for the CDR3: TGTGCCAGCAGTCAGACGCCGGGGCCTAACACTGAAGCTTTCTTT. This encodes CASSQTPGPNTEAFF.